This TCR beta chain was profiled in a study of cytomegalovirus exposure and HLA in healthy donors. Study-wide points: A missense DCLRE1C variant was associated with V- and J-gene trimming of TCR beta chains in a later analysis, and an independent cohort replicated the association.

The PCR made use of 60 Vbeta and 13 Jbeta primers. Repertoires were generated with immunoSEQ multiplex PCR, while TCRdb's copy carries only in-frame clones and drops some. The profile shows 110,000 to 150,000 clones, approximately 68% of them singletons. Of note for this clone: Its antigen is not known.

CDR1 is LNHDA and CDR2 is SQIVND in the germline V gene (reference sequence). The ends lost 3 bases at V and 1 base at J; junction bases unmatched: 1. This CDR3 region has 15 residues. This receptor was identified in a man between 60 and 75 years old in good health and CMV-seronegative. V is TRBV19 and J is TRBJ2-3; TRBD1 matches at 10 bases. Sequenced: PBMCs. The CDR3 protein is CASSIGTGGTDTQYF. DNA of the CDR3: TGTGCCAGTAGTATTGGGACAGGGGGCACAGATACGCAGTATTTT.